These 32 T cell receptor beta chains were sequenced from one sample in a study of T cell repertoires in cytomegalovirus infection (dated by TCRdb to about 2019). The listed sequencing device is Illumina HiSeq 1500. TCRdb applied fastp at Q25 and MiXCR to the public reads, then kept only in-frame beta chains. CDR3 protein sequences are deduplicated, and each keeps its most common genes and DNA. Present in this sample are 250,000 to 300,000 distinct CDR3 sequences, 17% of which were seen just once. Around 47% of the sample is taken by the ten largest. The sequencing sample was made of CD8+ T cells from PBMCs. The source of these receptors is a human donor in good health (CMV status not recorded). Some clones in this sample may be carry-over from other donors' samples.

Details on this clonotype: The germline gene is not matched at one end of the junction; a read error may be the cause. This chain links TRBV28 with TRBJ1-1; weak D call: TRBD1 (6 bases). Germline values: CDR1 MDHEN, CDR2 SYDVKM. The CDR3 is made up of 15 amino acids. In DNA form, the CDR3 reads TGTGCCAGCAGTTTATTGGACAGCCCAGAGAGTGAAGCTATCTTT. Translating it yields CASSLLDSPESEAIF.

The table lists this clonotype with many counts. The genes are TRBV7-9 and TRBJ2-7; D might be TRBD2 (5 bases). V was pared by 5 bases and J by 2 bases, with 7 bases between. The CDR3 consists of 12 residues. The germline V gene has CDR1 SEHNR and CDR2 FQNEAQ (reference sequence). CDR3 sequence reads: CASSTGTYEQYF. CDR3 in DNA: TGTGCCAGCAGCACGGGGACCTACGAGCAGTACTTC.

The V gene is TRBV13, the J gene TRBJ2-4, with unresolved D. The CDR3 is 13 amino acids. Trimming shortened V by 0 bases and J by 4 bases, and 4 bases separated the two germline ends. Germline V CDR1 and CDR2: PRHDT, FYEKMQ (reference sequence). CDR3 sequence reads: CASSLGRKNIQYF. In nucleotides, the CDR3 is TGTGCCAGCAGCTTAGGCAGAAAAAACATTCAGTACTTC.

In its sample, this clonotype was seen many times. CDR3 DNA sequence: TGTGCCAGTAGTATTTCCCCTTCCTCCTACAATGAGCAGTTCTTC. Translated, it gives CASSISPSSYNEQFF. The chain carries TRBV19 and TRBJ2-1; D call uncertain. Deletions cut 3 bases from V and 0 bases from J, with 9 bases between. CDR3 length: 15 residues. The V gene's germline CDR1 is LNHDA and CDR2 SQIVND (reference sequence).

This clonotype was seen a few times. The rearrangement links TRBV7-2 to TRBJ2-5, with D uncertain. The CDR3 spans 13 residues. Germline V gene sequence: CDR1 SGHTA, CDR2 FQGNSA. The V end lost 5 bases, the J end lost 4 bases, and 11 bases lay between the germline ends. This chain's CDR3 is CASSPSSPETQYF. The CDR3, as DNA: TGTGCCAGCAGCCCCTCAAGCCCAGAGACCCAGTACTTC.

The chain carries TRBV12-3 or TRBV12-4 and TRBJ1-1, with D possibly being TRBD1 (6 bases). Trimming took 7 bases from V and 3 from J, leaving 12 bases between them. This CDR3 has 13 residues. CDR3 DNA sequence: TGTGCCAGCATTACACAGGGATACACTGAAGCTTTCTTT. It codes for CASITQGYTEAFF.

J is TRBJ2-4 and V is TRBV28, with D unclear. The V gene lost 2 bases and the J gene lost 8 bases, with 16 bases spanning the gap. Germline V gives CDR1 MDHEN, CDR2 SYDVKM. The CDR3 is made up of 15 amino acids. CDR3 amino acids: CASSLGSFDGDIQYF. In DNA form, the CDR3 reads TGTGCCAGCAGTTTAGGGTCGTTCGATGGAGACATTCAGTACTTC.

Comment on this clonotype: Just one base apart from a much larger clone, this may be a read error. J is TRBJ2-2 and V is TRBV7-2; D ambiguous. Germline CDR1 SGHTA, CDR2 FQGNSA. The CDR3 is 13 amino acids. CDR3 sequence (DNA): TGTGCCAGCAGCTCCGACACTACCGAGGAGCTGTTTTTT. This translates into CASSSDTTEELFF.

The genes are TRBV28 and TRBJ1-5, with TRBD1 as a possible D gene (5 bases). This CDR3 region has 15 residues. Germline CDR1 is MDHEN and CDR2 is SYDVKM. Trimming pared 2 bases from V and 3 bases from J, leaving 11 bases between. Here the CDR3 DNA reads TGTGCCAGCAGTTTACCGAGCAGGGCCAATCAGCCCCAGCATTTT. Translation gives CASSLPSRANQPQHF.

This clonotype came up a few times. A much larger clone lies a single base off, so this may be a read error. This chain uses TRBV7-6 with TRBJ2-1; D is perhaps TRBD1 (5 bases). CDR3 length equals 14 residues. CDR1 SGHVS and CDR2 FNYEAQ come from the germline V gene. CDR3 bases: TGTGCCAACAGCCCAACAGGAGCCTACAATGAGCAGTTCTTC. It specifies CANSPTGAYNEQFF.

The genes are TRBV12-3 or TRBV12-4 and TRBJ2-1, with D perhaps TRBD2 (5 bases). Deletions cut 7 bases from V and 3 bases from J, with 10 bases between. CDR3 length: 13 residues. The CDR3 DNA reads as TGTGCCAGCACCTCCGGGATCTACAATGAGCAGTTCTTC. Its protein product is CASTSGIYNEQFF.

CDR3 coding DNA: TGCAGCGTTGAAGTAGTGGGAGGGGGCAACTATGGCTACACCTTC. This encodes CSVEVVGGGNYGYTF. The V and J genes are TRBV29-1 and TRBJ1-2; TRBD1 agrees at 7 bases. This CDR3 is built from 15 residues. After removal of 1 base from V and 2 bases from J, the junction contained 7 bases not matched to a gene. The germline V gene has CDR1 SQVTM and CDR2 ANQGSEA.

This clonotype was seen a few times. The J gene is TRBJ1-5, the V gene TRBV28; the D gene is possibly TRBD1 (5 bases). CDR1 and CDR2 (germline): MDHEN, SYDVKM. Trimming took off 7 bases at V and 7 bases at J, with 14 bases between the two ends. CDR3 length: 13 residues. The CDR3 reads CASTKGSRQPQHF. The DNA of the CDR3 is TGTGCCAGCACAAAGGGGTCCCGGCAGCCCCAGCATTTT.

J is TRBJ2-3 and V is TRBV6-4; D is perhaps TRBD2 (6 bases). The germline V gene encodes CDR1 MRHNA and CDR2 SNTAGT. The CDR3 runs to 14 residues. Trimming removed 5 bases at V and 5 bases at J, with 14 bases between. The CDR3 here is CASSRDGSLDTQYF. The CDR3 region has the DNA TGTGCCAGCAGTCGGGACGGGAGTTTAGATACGCAGTATTTT.

This clonotype was found many times. The V call is TRBV7-8, the J call TRBJ2-7, with D uncertain. The CDR3 is made up of 16 amino acids. From germline, CDR1 is SGHVS and CDR2 FQNEAQ. Trimming cost V 2 bases and J 0 bases, with 14 bases left between them. CDR3 coding DNA: TGTGCCAGCAGCTTATTGCGGATGGAACTCTCCTACGAGCAGTACTTC. This codes for CASSLLRMELSYEQYF.

This clonotype appeared a few times. The rearrangement uses TRBV29-1 and TRBJ2-2, with TRBD2 matching 8 bases. CDR3 length: 15 amino acids. The V and J ends lost 3 bases and 4 bases, in that order; junction bases with no gene match: 7. From germline, CDR1 is SQVTM and CDR2 ANQGSEA. The CDR3 reads CSVEGSGESTGELFF. The CDR3 DNA sequence: TGCAGCGTTGAGGGTAGCGGGGAGAGCACCGGGGAGCTGTTTTTT.

Ten or more counts support this clonotype. The genes are TRBV7-6 and TRBJ2-7; D remains unclear. In germline, CDR1 is SGHVS, CDR2 FNYEAQ. V lost 0 bases, J lost 0 bases, and 15 bases lay in between. The CDR3 is made up of 17 amino acids. In DNA, the CDR3 is TGTGCCAGCAGCTTAGCGAGCCGGGCTAAAGCCTCCTACGAGCAGTACTTC. This sequence encodes CASSLASRAKASYEQYF.

Notes on this clonotype: One junction end disagrees with the germline gene, perhaps due to a read error. V usage is TRBV7-4 and J usage is TRBJ2-3, with 9 bases lining up with TRBD1. This CDR3 contains 16 residues. In germline, CDR1 is SGHVT, CDR2 SQSDAQ. The CDR3 protein is CDSSSTPGQGSDTQYF. Written as DNA, the CDR3 is TGTGACAGCAGCTCGACACCGGGACAGGGTTCAGATACGCAGTATTTT.

The V and J genes are TRBV27 and TRBJ2-7; D is tentatively TRBD1 or TRBD2 (5 bases each). Trimming shortened V by 6 bases and J by 2 bases, and 14 bases separated the two germline ends. From germline, CDR1 is MNHEY and CDR2 SMNVEV (reference sequence). The CDR3 length is 14 residues. The CDR3 reads CASRVGTRTYEQYF. Here the CDR3 DNA reads TGTGCCAGCAGAGTCGGGACGAGAACCTACGAGCAGTACTTC.

This clonotype showed up just a few times. The chain employs TRBV20-1 and TRBJ1-6; 7 bases are shared with TRBD1. The CDR3 runs 14 residues. CDR1 DFQATT and CDR2 SNEGSKA come from the germline V gene (reference sequence). V dropped 1 base and J dropped 6; count of bases not matched to a gene: 3. DNA of the CDR3: TGCAGTGCTAGAGCGGACAGGTTTAATTCACCCCTCCACTTT. Translated, it gives CSARADRFNSPLHF.

In its sample, this clonotype was seen a few times. V is TRBV20-1 and J is TRBJ1-1, with D tentatively TRBD1 (6 bases). The CDR3 extends over 15 amino acids. Trimming cost V 2 bases and J 4 bases, with 17 bases left between them. Germline CDR1 is DFQATT and CDR2 is SNEGSKA (reference sequence). The CDR3: CSARRDISAVTEAFF. CDR3 sequence (DNA): TGCAGTGCTAGAAGGGACATTTCAGCGGTCACTGAAGCTTTCTTT.

This clonotype was found many times. The V and J genes are TRBV12-3 or TRBV12-4 and TRBJ1-1; D is uncertain. The CDR3 runs to 13 residues. V gave up 6 bases and J gave up 0 bases, with 8 bases separating them. The CDR3 nucleotides are TGTGCCAGCAGCCTGACACTGAACACTGAAGCTTTCTTT. Its protein is CASSLTLNTEAFF.

This clonotype came up many times. This rearrangement joins TRBV28 to TRBJ2-7; 10 positions agree with TRBD1. V gave up 6 bases and J gave up 4 bases; unmatched junction bases: 6. The CDR3 length is 14 residues. The V gene's germline CDR1 is MDHEN and CDR2 SYDVKM. DNA for the CDR3: TGTGCCAGCAGAGACCGGGACAGGGGATACGAGCAGTACTTC. Protein product: CASRDRDRGYEQYF.

In its sample, this clonotype was seen many times. V usage is TRBV7-2 and J usage is TRBJ2-7; D not resolved. V was cut by 3 bases and J by 2 bases, with 8 bases left in between. This CDR3 region has 13 residues. Germline V gives CDR1 SGHTA, CDR2 FQGNSA. As DNA, the CDR3 is TGTGCCAGCAGCTTGGGCAGTCCCTACGAGCAGTACTTC. It specifies CASSLGSPYEQYF.

This clonotype was observed a few times. V usage is TRBV29-1 and J usage is TRBJ1-2; weak D call: TRBD1 (5 bases). V was pared by 7 bases and J by 4 bases, with 19 bases between. Germline CDR1 and CDR2: SQVTM and ANQGSEA. CDR3 length: 14 residues. The CDR3 nucleotides read TGCAGCGGCTACAGAATAGACAGCCTCTATGGCTACACCTTC. Its translation: CSGYRIDSLYGYTF.

This chain links TRBV5-1 with TRBJ2-7; 7 bases align to TRBD2. Germline CDR1 is SGHRS and CDR2 is YFSETQ. The CDR3 spans 16 residues. The V segment lost 0 bases and the J segment 3 bases; nucleotides outside the gene matches: 9. CDR3 in DNA: TGCGCCAGCAGCTTGGAGTCTGGAGGGGACTACTACGAGCAGTACTTC. The encoded protein is CASSLESGGDYYEQYF.

The gene calls are TRBV29-1 and TRBJ2-7, with 8 bases matching TRBD1. CDR3 size: 13 residues. Germline loops: CDR1 SQVTM, CDR2 ANQGSEA. V was clipped by 5 bases and J by 0 bases; unmatched bases: 3. CDR3 amino acids: CSVRTGSSYEQYF. CDR3 DNA: TGCAGCGTTCGGACAGGGTCCTCCTACGAGCAGTACTTC.

This clonotype was observed many times. The V gene is TRBV7-2, the J gene TRBJ2-7; D not resolved. CDR3 length: 15 residues. V gave up 2 bases and J gave up 1 base, with 12 bases separating them. Germline CDR1 and CDR2: SGHTA and FQGNSA. CDR3 nucleotides: TGTGCCAGCAGCTTACACTCGGGCCGATCCTACGAGCAGTACTTC. Amino acids: CASSLHSGRSYEQYF.

This clonotype was detected a few times. V and J are TRBV28 and TRBJ2-6; D assignment may be TRBD1 or TRBD2 (5 bases each). Per germline, CDR1 MDHEN and CDR2 SYDVKM. The CDR3 has 17 residues. V was cut by 6 bases and J by 2 bases, with 17 bases left in between. The CDR3 region has the DNA TGTGCCAGCAGGTTGGGAGAGGGGAGCCCTGGGGCCAACGTCCTGACTTTC. Protein product: CASRLGEGSPGANVLTF.

This clonotype has a count of ten or more. This chain links TRBV11-1 with TRBJ2-7; 10 positions match TRBD1. The CDR3 sequence is 16 residues long. Germline CDR1 reads SGHAT; CDR2 reads FQDESV (reference sequence). The ends lost 1 base at V and 3 bases at J; junction bases unmatched: 6. The DNA of the CDR3 is TGTGCCAGCAGCTTAGATACCGGGACAGGGGTCTACGAGCAGTACTTC. It yields the protein CASSLDTGTGVYEQYF.

CDR3: CASSSRLAGRQETQYF. CDR3 nucleotides: TGTGCCAGCAGTTCCCGACTAGCGGGGCGGCAAGAGACCCAGTACTTC. The chain has TRBV6-2 or TRBV6-3 and TRBJ2-5; 11 nucleotides align to TRBD2. J was trimmed by 2 bases and V by 4 bases; bases with no gene match: 6. Germline CDR1 MNHEY, CDR2 SVGEGT. This CDR3 comprises 16 residues.

The chain links TRBV2 to TRBJ1-2; 10 bases map to TRBD1. Germline-derived CDR1 and CDR2 are SNHLY and FYNNEI. The CDR3 runs 14 residues. J was trimmed by 5 bases and V by 6 bases; bases with no gene match: 6. The CDR3: CASSHGTGEYGYTF. The CDR3 region has the DNA TGTGCCAGCAGCCACGGGACAGGGGAGTATGGCTACACCTTC.